This T cell receptor (beta chain) was retrieved from a study of blood T cells in healthy people across ages. Notes on this clonotype: The antigen remains undetermined.

Overall study results and limits: Strong correlation linked observed beta diversity and percent naive T cells.

PCR was performed a second time for about 7 to 11 cycles using a sample-barcoded 5' primer and a J-beta primer mix. MiXCR was run by TCRdb on the 5' RACE reads, yielding one entry per CDR3 protein. Altogether about 970,000 distinct CDR3 sequences are present, roughly half being singletons, with the ten largest covering around 21%. V dropped 7 bases and J dropped 5; count of bases not matched to a gene: 2. CDR1 and CDR2 (germline): MGHRA, YSYEKL. This CDR3 comprises 12 residues. The TCR sequence derives from a woman in her fifties or sixties in good health. The specimen was blood. This chain connects TRBV4-1 to TRBJ1-1; 9 bases line up with TRBD1. Here the CDR3 reads CASTGQGTEAFF. Written as DNA, the CDR3 is TGCGCCAGCACAGGACAGGGGACTGAAGCTTTCTTT.